A selection of T cell receptor beta chains follows, all from one sample in a study of cytomegalovirus exposure and HLA in healthy donors. The data were produced by immunoSEQ multiplex PCR, yet TCRdb's version contains in-frame clones alone and is incomplete. The sample has roughly 180,000 clones, 80% to 90% seen once. Sequencing was done on a sample of PBMCs. Receptors were obtained from a young man in good health and CMV-seropositive. CDR3s include the opening cysteine and the closing phenylalanine or tryptophan. D genes are given only for firm matches. Part of the rows lack a size; the others show once, few, many or a class for expanded clones.

CDR3 protein: CAWSALGTRGEKLFF
CDR3 DNA: TGTGCCTGGAGTGCCCTTGGGACACGGGGCGAAAAACTGTTTTTT
D gene: -
J gene: TRBJ1-4
V gene: TRBV30
clone size: -

CDR3 protein: CASSQTQGNGSPLHF
CDR3 DNA: TGTGCCAGCAGCCAAACACAGGGGAACGGTTCACCCCTCCACTTT
D gene: TRBD1
J gene: TRBJ1-6
V gene: TRBV4-2
clone size: -

CDR3 protein: CASSFRGTEGYTDTQYF
CDR3 DNA: TGTGCCAGCAGCTTTCGGGGAACGGAGGGTTACACAGATACGCAGTATTTT
D gene: -
J gene: TRBJ2-3
V gene: TRBV5-5
clone size: -

CDR3 protein: CASSLAFRRENTEAFF
CDR3 DNA: TGCGCCAGCAGCTTGGCCTTCAGGAGGGAGAACACTGAAGCTTTCTTT
D gene: -
J gene: TRBJ1-1
V gene: TRBV5-1
clone size: -

CDR3 protein: CSDRDREKETQYF
CDR3 DNA: TGCAGCGATAGGGACAGGGAAAAAGAGACCCAGTACTTC
D gene: TRBD1
J gene: TRBJ2-5
V gene: TRBV29-1
clone size: -

CDR3 protein: CAWSRPQGNHEKLFF
CDR3 DNA: TGTGCCTGGAGCCGACCACAGGGGAACCATGAAAAACTGTTTTTT
D gene: TRBD1
J gene: TRBJ1-4
V gene: TRBV30
clone size: -

CDR3 protein: CASSYVGAGEYGYTF
CDR3 DNA: TGTGCCAGCAGTTACGTCGGGGCAGGGGAGTATGGCTACACCTTC
D gene: -
J gene: TRBJ1-2
V gene: TRBV6-5
clone size: -

CDR3 protein: CASVHSQNSPLHF
CDR3 DNA: TGTGCCAGCGTCCACAGCCAAAATTCACCCCTCCACTTT
D gene: -
J gene: TRBJ1-6
V gene: TRBV6-5
clone size: -

CDR3 protein: CATSAESSTDTQYF
CDR3 DNA: TGTGCCACCTCGGCGGAGTCTAGCACAGATACGCAGTATTTT
D gene: -
J gene: TRBJ2-3
V gene: TRBV10-3
clone size: once

CDR3 protein: CASSPDSNQPQHF
CDR3 DNA: TGTGCCAGCAGCCCAGATAGCAATCAGCCCCAGCATTTT
D gene: -
J gene: TRBJ1-5
V gene: TRBV7-6
clone size: -

CDR3 protein: CATSRQYSNQPQHF
CDR3 DNA: TGTGCCACCTCAAGACAGTATAGCAATCAGCCCCAGCATTTT
D gene: -
J gene: TRBJ1-5
V gene: TRBV6-1
clone size: -

CDR3 protein: CASSFGGQGAGSPLHF
CDR3 DNA: TGTGCCAGCAGTTTTGGGGGACAGGGGGCCGGGTCACCCCTCCACTTT
D gene: TRBD1
J gene: TRBJ1-6
V gene: TRBV7-9
clone size: once

CDR3 protein: CASSRSGINEQFF
CDR3 DNA: TGTGCCAGCAGCCGTAGCGGGATAAATGAGCAGTTCTTC
D gene: TRBD2
J gene: TRBJ2-1
V gene: TRBV7-2
clone size: -

CDR3 protein: CASSPDSYEQYF
CDR3 DNA: TGCGCCAGCAGCCCGGACAGCTACGAGCAGTACTTC
D gene: -
J gene: TRBJ2-7
V gene: TRBV5-1
clone size: once

CDR3 protein: CAISESGQRTWNEQFF
CDR3 DNA: TGTGCCATCAGTGAGTCCGGACAGCGGACGTGGAATGAGCAGTTCTTC
D gene: -
J gene: TRBJ2-1
V gene: TRBV10-3
clone size: -

CDR3 protein: CASSSYSGGRGDEQFF
CDR3 DNA: TGCGCCAGCAGCTCTTATTCGGGGGGGCGGGGTGATGAGCAGTTCTTC
D gene: TRBD2
J gene: TRBJ2-1
V gene: TRBV5-1
clone size: -

CDR3 protein: CASSLATGGRTEAFF
CDR3 DNA: TGCGCCAGCAGCTTGGCGACAGGGGGCCGAACTGAAGCTTTCTTT
D gene: TRBD1
J gene: TRBJ1-1
V gene: TRBV5-1
clone size: -

CDR3 protein: CASSSDRVAGYTF
CDR3 DNA: TGCGCCAGCAGTTCGGACAGGGTTGCTGGCTACACCTTC
D gene: TRBD1
J gene: TRBJ1-2
V gene: TRBV10-1
clone size: few

CDR3 protein: CASSLMQGKNTEAFF
CDR3 DNA: TGTGCCAGCAGCTTAATGCAGGGGAAGAACACTGAAGCTTTCTTT
D gene: -
J gene: TRBJ1-1
V gene: TRBV7-2
clone size: once

CDR3 protein: CASSEAEGLQETQYF
CDR3 DNA: TGTGCCAGCAGTGAAGCGGAGGGTTTACAAGAGACCCAGTACTTC
D gene: -
J gene: TRBJ2-5
V gene: TRBV6-1
clone size: -

CDR3 protein: CASSLYGTSSYNEQFF
CDR3 DNA: TGTGCCAGCAGTTTATATGGGACAAGCTCCTACAATGAGCAGTTCTTC
D gene: -
J gene: TRBJ2-1
V gene: TRBV27
clone size: -

CDR3 protein: CASSSGVGQPQHF
CDR3 DNA: TGTGCCAGCAGCTCAGGGGTAGGCCAGCCCCAGCATTTT
D gene: -
J gene: TRBJ1-5
V gene: TRBV7-8
clone size: -

CDR3 protein: CASSTRQGVGDTQYF
CDR3 DNA: TGTGCCAGCAGTACAAGACAGGGCGTAGGAGATACGCAGTATTTT
D gene: TRBD1
J gene: TRBJ2-3
V gene: TRBV6-1
clone size: -

CDR3 protein: CATDTNTIMSGGKQYF
CDR3 DNA: TGTGCCACAGATACGAATACCATCATGTCCGGGGGGAAGCAGTACTTC
D gene: TRBD2
J gene: TRBJ2-7
V gene: TRBV25-1
clone size: -

CDR3 protein: CASSLLRTSAPELFF
CDR3 DNA: TGTGCCAGCAGCTTGTTACGAACTAGCGCCCCGGAGCTGTTTTTT
D gene: TRBD2
J gene: TRBJ2-2
V gene: TRBV5-8
clone size: -

CDR3 protein: CASSGRERGEETQYF
CDR3 DNA: TGCGCCAGCAGCGGCAGGGAGCGGGGGGAAGAGACCCAGTACTTC
D gene: TRBD2
J gene: TRBJ2-5
V gene: TRBV5-1
clone size: -

CDR3 protein: CASSSAIDRGQETQYF
CDR3 DNA: TGTGCCAGCAGCTCTGCTATAGACAGGGGTCAAGAGACCCAGTACTTC
D gene: TRBD1
J gene: TRBJ2-5
V gene: TRBV7-9
clone size: -

CDR3 protein: CASSGNEGQPQHF
CDR3 DNA: TGTGCCAGCAGCGGTAACGAGGGTCAGCCCCAGCATTTT
D gene: -
J gene: TRBJ1-5
V gene: TRBV7-9
clone size: -

CDR3 protein: CASSLQGAEAFF
CDR3 DNA: TGTGCCAGCAGTTTACAGGGGGCTGAAGCTTTCTTT
D gene: TRBD1
J gene: TRBJ1-1
V gene: TRBV27
clone size: -

CDR3 protein: CASSVDKRGDTQYF
CDR3 DNA: TGTGCCAGCAGCGTAGATAAGCGGGGAGATACGCAGTATTTT
D gene: TRBD2
J gene: TRBJ2-3
V gene: TRBV9
clone size: -

CDR3 protein: CASSLGPIGADTQYF
CDR3 DNA: TGTGCCAGCAGCCTCGGGCCGATAGGGGCAGATACGCAGTATTTT
D gene: -
J gene: TRBJ2-3
V gene: TRBV7-9
clone size: -

CDR3 protein: CASSRQGARNEQFF
CDR3 DNA: TGTGCCAGTAGTAGACAGGGGGCTAGGAATGAGCAGTTCTTC
D gene: TRBD1
J gene: TRBJ2-1
V gene: TRBV19
clone size: -

CDR3 protein: CASSLQKVMNTEAFF
CDR3 DNA: TGTGCCAGCAGCTTACAGAAAGTCATGAACACTGAAGCTTTCTTT
D gene: -
J gene: TRBJ1-1
V gene: TRBV11-2
clone size: -

CDR3 protein: CGCTGGELFF
CDR3 DNA: TGTGGTTGCACAGGCGGGGAGCTGTTTTTT
D gene: -
J gene: TRBJ2-2
V gene: TRBV7-9
clone size: -

CDR3 protein: CASSLGQQETQYF
CDR3 DNA: TGCGCCAGCAGCCTCGGACAGCAAGAGACCCAGTACTTC
D gene: -
J gene: TRBJ2-5
V gene: TRBV4-1
clone size: -

CDR3 protein: CASSLRQSSSYNEQFF
CDR3 DNA: TGCGCCAGCAGCTTAAGACAGAGTAGCTCCTACAATGAGCAGTTCTTC
D gene: -
J gene: TRBJ2-1
V gene: TRBV5-1
clone size: -

CDR3 protein: CASGMAGDSYEQYF
CDR3 DNA: TGTGCCAGCGGAATGGCAGGGGATAGTTACGAGCAGTACTTC
D gene: -
J gene: TRBJ2-7
V gene: TRBV7-9
clone size: -

CDR3 protein: CASSEMVRFGTDTQYF
CDR3 DNA: TGTGCCAGCAGTGAAATGGTCAGGTTTGGCACAGATACGCAGTATTTT
D gene: -
J gene: TRBJ2-3
V gene: TRBV25-1
clone size: -

CDR3 protein: CASSPPRTSGGETQYF
CDR3 DNA: TGTGCCAGCTCACCACCGAGGACTAGCGGGGGGGAGACCCAGTACTTC
D gene: TRBD2
J gene: TRBJ2-5
V gene: TRBV18
clone size: -

CDR3 protein: CASSSQGEGPYEQYF
CDR3 DNA: TGTGCCAGCAGCTCACAGGGGGAAGGCCCCTACGAGCAGTACTTC
D gene: TRBD1
J gene: TRBJ2-7
V gene: TRBV7-9
clone size: -

CDR3 protein: CASSEDRGDSGNTIYF
CDR3 DNA: TGTGCCAGCAGTGAGGATCGGGGTGACTCTGGAAACACCATATATTTT
D gene: -
J gene: TRBJ1-3
V gene: TRBV2
clone size: -

CDR3 protein: CASSLGHHNSPLHF
CDR3 DNA: TGTGCCAGCAGTTTAGGGCACCATAATTCACCCCTCCACTTT
D gene: -
J gene: TRBJ1-6
V gene: TRBV27
clone size: -

CDR3 protein: CASSHRENTEYEKLFF
CDR3 DNA: TGCGCCAGCAGCCACCGAGAGAATACAGAATATGAAAAACTGTTTTTT
D gene: -
J gene: TRBJ1-4
V gene: TRBV4-1
clone size: -

CDR3 protein: CATEQAGDIQYF
CDR3 DNA: TGTGCCACCGAACAAGCAGGGGACATTCAGTACTTC
D gene: -
J gene: TRBJ2-4
V gene: TRBV6-1
clone size: -

CDR3 protein: CASSQAALPLDGYTF
CDR3 DNA: TGCGCCAGCAGCCAAGCCGCCCTCCCCCTAGATGGCTACACCTTC
D gene: -
J gene: TRBJ1-2
V gene: TRBV4-1
clone size: -

CDR3 protein: CASSQRVGGEDGYTF
CDR3 DNA: TGCGCCAGCAGCCAACGGGTAGGGGGGGAAGATGGCTACACCTTC
D gene: -
J gene: TRBJ1-2
V gene: TRBV4-3
clone size: -

CDR3 protein: CASSLGQGASGYTF
CDR3 DNA: TGTGCCAGCAGCTTAGGTCAGGGGGCAAGTGGCTACACCTTC
D gene: TRBD1
J gene: TRBJ1-2
V gene: TRBV7-2
clone size: -

CDR3 protein: CASSLGQTHNEQFF
CDR3 DNA: TGCGCCAGCAGCCTGGGACAGACCCACAATGAGCAGTTCTTC
D gene: TRBD1
J gene: TRBJ2-1
V gene: TRBV5-1
clone size: -

CDR3 protein: CASSVGRTELLAKNIQYF
CDR3 DNA: TGTGCCAGCAGCGTAGGTCGGACAGAACTTCTAGCCAAAAACATTCAGTACTTC
D gene: -
J gene: TRBJ2-4
V gene: TRBV9
clone size: -

CDR3 protein: CASSLPGQETQYF
CDR3 DNA: TGTGCCAGCAGTTTACCAGGACAAGAGACCCAGTACTTC
D gene: -
J gene: TRBJ2-5
V gene: TRBV27
clone size: -

CDR3 protein: CASSLAGTGEETQYF
CDR3 DNA: TGCGCCAGCAGCTTGGCCGGGACAGGGGAAGAGACCCAGTACTTC
D gene: TRBD1
J gene: TRBJ2-5
V gene: TRBV5-1
clone size: -